This T cell receptor (beta chain) was retrieved from a study of T cells in tuberculosis. Study details: T cells were selected with CD1B tetramers loaded with glucose monomycolate. A South African cohort included IGRA-negative adolescents, latently infected IGRA-positive adolescents and adults with active tuberculosis. Regarding the study as a whole: Active tuberculosis alpha repertoires lay closer to GMM-specific TCRs than controls'.

Sequencing used immunoSEQ multiplex PCR; TCRdb keeps in-frame clones, though not all of them. The data contain about 44,000 clones, roughly 96% of them singletons. In the case of this clone: Its antigen remains unidentified.

This receptor was taken from a donor aged 5 to 30 with latent tuberculosis or without tuberculosis infection. What was sequenced was PBMCs.

The CDR3 nucleotides read TGTGCCAGCAGTTTAGACGGGAATTCTAACTATGGCTACACCTTC. It encodes CASSLDGNSNYGYTF. This chain joins TRBV27 and TRBJ1-2, with D hard to call. CDR1 and CDR2 (germline): MNHEY, SMNVEV (reference sequence). The CDR3 extends over 15 amino acids. V lost 2 bases and J lost 0, with 10 bases in between.